These 10 T cell receptor beta chains were sequenced from one sample in a study of blood T cells in healthy people across ages. Using a J-beta primer mix together with a sample-barcoded 5' primer, a second PCR was run for about 6 to 12 cycles. MiXCR, applied by TCRdb to the 5' RACE reads, yields one record per CDR3 protein. This table has 780,000 or so distinct CDR3 sequences, roughly three fifths appearing once. What was sequenced was blood. The receptors were gathered from a man aged 35 to 55 in good health.

This clonotype has more than one count but fewer than ten. The chain uses TRBV20-1 and TRBJ2-3; the D is unclear. The CDR3 runs to 14 residues. Deletions cut 1 base from V and 6 bases from J, with 14 bases between. Germline lookup yields CDR1 DFQATT and CDR2 SNEGSKA (reference sequence). The CDR3 spells CSARGVQHLDTQYF. CDR3 sequence (DNA): TGCAGTGCTAGAGGAGTACAGCATTTGGATACGCAGTATTTT.

V and J are TRBV20-1 and TRBJ2-1; D is perhaps TRBD1 or TRBD2 (5 bases each). The CDR3 is 14 residues long. CDR1 and CDR2 from the germline V gene are DFQATT and SNEGSKA (reference sequence). Trimming shortened V by 3 bases and J by 2 bases, and 11 bases separated the two germline ends. In nucleotides, the CDR3 is TGCAGTGCTAGGGGACCTAATACCTACAATGAGCAGTTCTTC. Translated, it gives CSARGPNTYNEQFF.

The chain has TRBV28 and TRBJ1-2; D not certain. Trimming took 0 bases from V and 4 from J, leaving 15 bases between them. The CDR3 runs 16 residues. Germline V CDR1 and CDR2: MDHEN, SYDVKM. This chain's CDR3 is CASSLWGSGSGYGYTF. In nucleotides, the CDR3 is TGTGCCAGCAGTTTATGGGGGTCGGGGTCAGGCTATGGCTACACCTTC.

V is TRBV25-1 and J is TRBJ1-2; possibly TRBD1 for D (5 bases). The CDR3 runs 16 residues. CDR1 and CDR2 from the germline V gene are MGHDK and SYGVNS. The germline V and J ends were trimmed by 2 bases and 7 bases, with 20 bases remaining between them. CDR3 loop: CASSEAIGASGIGYTF. DNA for the CDR3: TGTGCCAGCAGTGAAGCTATCGGGGCAAGCGGGATTGGCTACACCTTC.

V is TRBV28 and J is TRBJ2-5, with D perhaps matching TRBD1 (6 bases). The J call could be wrong; TRBJ2-7 is a better fit for the DNA end. The germline CDR1 and CDR2 sequences are MDHEN and SYDVKM. This CDR3 has 15 amino acids. The CDR3 loop reads CASSLINVGAGEQYF. DNA of the CDR3: TGTGCCAGCAGTTTAATCAACGTGGGGGCGGGCGAGCAGTACTTC.

This clonotype was detected a few times. In DNA, the CDR3 is TGTGCCAGCAGTGACGGACAGGGGATTGTGATGGATGGCTACACCTTC. This encodes CASSDGQGIVMDGYTF. The rearrangement uses TRBV27 and TRBJ1-2; 9 bases map to TRBD1. Trimming took 5 bases from V and 6 from J; bases not matched to a gene: 13. The CDR3 covers 16 residues. Germline CDR1 and CDR2: MNHEY and SMNVEV (reference sequence).

V usage is TRBV28 and J usage is TRBJ2-2; TRBD1 matches 11 bases. CDR3 length equals 15 residues. The germline V gene encodes CDR1 MDHEN and CDR2 SYDVKM. Losses at the gene ends were 5 bases for V and 6 bases for J; bases not matched to a gene: 5. CDR3 in DNA: TGTGCCAGCAGTCCCCCGGGACAGGGGGCCGGGGAGCTGTTTTTT. This sequence encodes CASSPPGQGAGELFF. Combining the CDR3 with reference TRBV28 and TRBJ2-2 gives the whole variable domain DVKVTQSSRYLVKRTGEKVFLECVQDMDHENMFWYRQDPGLGLRLIYFSYDVKMKEKGDIPEGYSVSREKKERFSLILESASTNQTSMYLCASSPPGQGAGELFFGEGSRLTVL.

The gene calls are TRBV9 and TRBJ2-3, with 8 bases aligning to TRBD2. The V gene end was trimmed by 5 bases and the J gene end by 3 bases; junction bases not matched to a gene: 14. Germline CDR1 and CDR2: SGDLS and YYNGEE. CDR3 length equals 17 residues. Here the CDR3 DNA reads TGTGCCAGCAGGCCCGGAGAGGCGGGGGGAGAGACAGATACGCAGTATTTT. This sequence encodes CASRPGEAGGETDTQYF. The full variable domain, in which reference TRBV9 and TRBJ2-3 provide the parts outside the CDR3, is DSGVTQTPKHLITATGQRVTLRCSPRSGDLSVYWYQQSLDQGLQFLIQYYNGEERAKGNILERFSAQQFPDLHSELNLSSLELGDSALYFCASRPGEAGGETDTQYFGPGTRLTVL.

In its sample, this clonotype was seen a few times. V usage is TRBV5-1 and J usage is TRBJ2-3; D not resolved. Between the trimmed V and J ends, which lost 4 bases and 2 bases, there was a span of 11 bases. The germline V gene encodes CDR1 SGHRS and CDR2 YFSETQ. The CDR3 is made up of 14 amino acids. CDR3 nucleotides: TGCGCCAGCAGCACCGACCGGGCCACAGATACGCAGTATTTT. It is translated as CASSTDRATDTQYF.

The chain employs TRBV2 and TRBJ1-2, with 7 bases fitting TRBD1. Losses at the gene ends were 8 bases for V and 7 bases for J; bases not matched to a gene: 13. This CDR3 is 14 amino acids long. Per the germline V gene, CDR1 is SNHLY and CDR2 is FYNNEI. The CDR3 DNA reads as TGTGCCAGCGACGGGACAGCCGCAAGCCGTGGCTACACCTTC. It is translated as CASDGTAASRGYTF.